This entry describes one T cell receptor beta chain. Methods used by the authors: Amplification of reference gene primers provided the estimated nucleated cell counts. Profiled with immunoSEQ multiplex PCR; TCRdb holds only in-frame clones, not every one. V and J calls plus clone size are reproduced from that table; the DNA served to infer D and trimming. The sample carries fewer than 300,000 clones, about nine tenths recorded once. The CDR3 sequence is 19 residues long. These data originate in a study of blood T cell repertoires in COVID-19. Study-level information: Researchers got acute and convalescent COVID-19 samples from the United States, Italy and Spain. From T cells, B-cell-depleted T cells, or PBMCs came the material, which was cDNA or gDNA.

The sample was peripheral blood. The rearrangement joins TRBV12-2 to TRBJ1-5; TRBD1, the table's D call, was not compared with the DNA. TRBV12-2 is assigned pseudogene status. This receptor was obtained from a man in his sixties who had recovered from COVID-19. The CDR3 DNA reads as TGTGCAAGTCGCTTATCCGCGAGCAGGCCGGTCCCTCCCACCCAGCCCCAGCATTTT. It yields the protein CASRLSASRPVPPTQPQHF.